The rows below give T cell receptor beta chains drawn from one sample of a study of cytomegalovirus exposure and HLA in healthy donors. TCRdb keeps only in-frame clones here, not all; method: immunoSEQ multiplex PCR. This sample has some 69,000 clones, with around 66% found just once. What was sequenced was PBMCs. The receptors come from a male donor in good health and CMV-seropositive. CDR3s include the opening cysteine and the closing phenylalanine or tryptophan. Each record gives: clone size, D gene, V gene, CDR3 length, J gene, CDR3 DNA, CDR3 protein. A D gene is named only where the DNA matches it firmly. Clone size is stated in some rows and not others, as once, few, many or a class when expanded.

.	TRBD1	TRBV27	14	TRBJ1-5	TGTGCCAGCAGCGGAACAGGGGGGAATCAGCCCCAGCATTTT	CASSGTGGNQPQHF
.	.	TRBV1	15	TRBJ1-4	TGCACCAGCAGCCAAGCGATCTACAGTGGGGAAAAACTGTTTTTT	CTSSQAIYSGEKLFF
.	TRBD1	TRBV19	13	TRBJ1-4	TGTGCCAGTACCGGACAGGGGGCAGTAAAACTGTTTTTT	CASTGQGAVKLFF
.	.	TRBV7-9	12	TRBJ1-2	TGTTCCAGCAGCTTAGCACAGAGAGGCTACACCTTC	CSSSLAQRGYTF
.	TRBD2	TRBV19	16	TRBJ2-3	TGTGCCAGTAGCAAACTAGCGGGGGTAACCACAGATACGCAGTATTTT	CASSKLAGVTTDTQYF
.	TRBD1	TRBV9	15	TRBJ1-6	TGTGCCAGCAGCGGACGACAGGGCTATAATTCACCCCTCCACTTT	CASSGRQGYNSPLHF
.	TRBD1	TRBV18	15	TRBJ1-2	TGTGCCAGCTCACCACGAGTACAGGGGGACTATGGCTACACCTTC	CASSPRVQGDYGYTF
.	TRBD2	TRBV7-9	17	TRBJ2-3	TGTGCCAGCAGCTTGGGATGGACTAGCGGACACACAGATACGCAGTATTTT	CASSLGWTSGHTDTQYF
.	.	TRBV30	13	TRBJ2-7	TGTGCCTGGAGCGTCAGTAGCCCCTACGAGCAGTACTTC	CAWSVSSPYEQYF
.	TRBD2	TRBV5-4	14	TRBJ2-1	TGTGCCAGCAGTTTCGGGACTAGCTACAATGAGCAGTTCTTC	CASSFGTSYNEQFF
.	.	TRBV11-2	15	TRBJ1-2	TGTGCCAGCAGCTTAGACCATGGGGGGGTTTATGGCTACACCTTC	CASSLDHGGVYGYTF
.	TRBD1	TRBV10-3	13	TRBJ2-1	TGTGCCATCAGGAAACAGGGGCCCAATGAGCAGTTCTTC	CAIRKQGPNEQFF
.	TRBD2	TRBV7-9	14	TRBJ2-5	TGTTCCAGCACCTCGGGGGGAGGGCAAGAGACCCAGTACTTC	CSSTSGGGQETQYF
.	TRBD1	TRBV10-1	15	TRBJ2-2	TGCGCCAGCAGTGGGGACAGGGGGCGTACCGGGGAGCTGTTTTTT	CASSGDRGRTGELFF
few	TRBD1	TRBV6-1	15	TRBJ2-1	TGTGCCAGCAGTTCCCGGGACAGGCAATACAATGAGCAGTTCTTC	CASSSRDRQYNEQFF
.	.	TRBV7-9	15	TRBJ1-2	TGTGCCAGCAGCCCAGTGATGGGAGGGGGGAATGGCTACACCTTC	CASSPVMGGGNGYTF
few	.	TRBV5-4	16	TRBJ1-1	TGTGCCAGCAGCTCGATCTCCTACAGTATGAACACTGAAGCTTTCTTT	CASSSISYSMNTEAFF
.	TRBD1	TRBV6-4	14	TRBJ1-1	TGTGCCAGCAGGAAAGACAGGGGAGTTCATGAAGCTTTCTTT	CASRKDRGVHEAFF
.	TRBD2	TRBV6-5	15	TRBJ2-1	TGTGCCAGCAGTTACGCAGGACTAGCGGGCAATGAGCAGTTCTTC	CASSYAGLAGNEQFF
few	TRBD1	TRBV11-2	17	TRBJ2-7	TGTGCCAGCAGCTTGAGTCGTGGTGGGACAGCCTCCTACGAGCAGTACTTC	CASSLSRGGTASYEQYF
few	.	TRBV4-1	14	TRBJ1-5	TGCGCCAGCAGCCAAGACAGGGAAAATCAGCCCCAGCATTTT	CASSQDRENQPQHF
.	TRBD1	TRBV7-9	14	TRBJ2-7	TGTGCCAGCAGCTTTTCCGGGACAGCATACGAGCAGTACTTC	CASSFSGTAYEQYF
.	.	TRBV4-1	16	TRBJ1-6	TGCGCCAGCAGCCTCCAGGTACTTGGGGGCGATTCACCCCTCCACTTT	CASSLQVLGGDSPLHF
.	.	TRBV20-1	11	TRBJ1-1	TGCAGTGCTGCGCCTTACACTGAAGCTTTCTTT	CSAAPYTEAFF
once	TRBD1	TRBV7-2	17	TRBJ1-6	TGTGCCAGCAGCTTAACGCGACAGGGCTCCTATAATTCACCCCTCCACTTT	CASSLTRQGSYNSPLHF
.	.	TRBV2	14	TRBJ2-7	TGTGCCAGCAGTGGGGGCCCAAGGTCCTACGAGCAGTACTTC	CASSGGPRSYEQYF
.	TRBD2	TRBV5-1	13	TRBJ2-2	TGCGCCTCTAGCGGGAAAAACACCGGGGAGCTGTTTTTT	CASSGKNTGELFF
.	.	TRBV6-6	13	TRBJ2-2	TGTGCCAGCAGTAAGGAGTTCCCCGGGGAGCTGTTTTTT	CASSKEFPGELFF
few	.	TRBV19	13	TRBJ2-7	TGTGCCAGTAGTATCACGCACAGTCGGGAGCAGTACTTC	CASSITHSREQYF
.	TRBD2	TRBV7-2	15	TRBJ2-3	TGTGCCAGCAACAAAGCGGGGGGAGACGCAGATACGCAGTATTTT	CASNKAGGDADTQYF
.	TRBD1	TRBV18	15	TRBJ2-7	TGTGCCAGCTCTCCTCGGACAGGGGAGACGGGCGAGCAGTACTTC	CASSPRTGETGEQYF
.	TRBD1	TRBV7-2	17	TRBJ2-7	TGTGCCAGCAGCTCCGGACAGGCCAGTTGGGAGTTGCACGAGCAGTACTTC	CASSSGQASWELHEQYF
.	TRBD1	TRBV7-2	15	TRBJ2-7	TGTGCCAGCAGTTCCGGACAGGCAGGTAGTTTCGAGCAGTACTTC	CASSSGQAGSFEQYF
.	.	TRBV10-2	16	TRBJ2-1	TGCGCCAGCAAGAGATGGCTGACTGACCGATACAATGAGCAGTTCTTC	CASKRWLTDRYNEQFF
.	TRBD2	TRBV10-2	13	TRBJ2-5	TGCGCCACCCACCAGCGGGGGGCCGAGACCCAGTACTTC	CATHQRGAETQYF
.	.	TRBV5-1	15	TRBJ2-7	TGCGCCAGCAGCCGGCTACCGGGCAGGGACAACGAGCAGTACTTC	CASSRLPGRDNEQYF
.	.	TRBV4-3	16	TRBJ1-1	TGCGCCAGCAGCCAAGATAGCGGGGGAATGAACACTGAAGCTTTCTTT	CASSQDSGGMNTEAFF
.	TRBD1	TRBV7-8	13	TRBJ2-5	TGTGCCAGCAGCCTGACAGGGGCGGAGACCCAGTACTTC	CASSLTGAETQYF
.	.	TRBV18	16	TRBJ1-3	TGTGCCAGCTCACCACGAGCTGCCAACTCTGGAAACACCATATATTTT	CASSPRAANSGNTIYF
.	.	TRBV7-2	14	TRBJ1-2	TGTGCCAGCAGTCTCTTACAGGGTCGGCATGGCTACACCTTC	CASSLLQGRHGYTF
once	.	TRBV2	15	TRBJ1-4	TGTGCCAGTCAGGCCGGGATTGCAACTAATGAAAAACTGTTTTTT	CASQAGIATNEKLFF
few	TRBD2	TRBV6-6	16	TRBJ2-1	TGTGCCAGCAGTTCCCCCGGGACTAGCGGACACAATGAGCAGTTCTTC	CASSSPGTSGHNEQFF
.	TRBD2	TRBV27	15	TRBJ2-1	TGTGCCAGCAGTTTAGCGGGAGTCCCCTACAATGAGCAGTTCTTC	CASSLAGVPYNEQFF
.	TRBD1	TRBV30	14	TRBJ2-7	TGTGCCTGGCGGCGGACAGGAAGGGGCTACGAGCAGTACTTC	CAWRRTGRGYEQYF
.	TRBD1	TRBV30	14	TRBJ2-7	TGTGCCTGGATTCCGACAGGGAGTTACTACGAGCAGTACTTC	CAWIPTGSYYEQYF
.	.	TRBV13	14	TRBJ1-5	TGTGCCAGCAGCTTATCGGGGAGAATTCAGCCCCAGCATTTT	CASSLSGRIQPQHF
once	.	TRBV30	13	TRBJ1-1	TGTGCCTGGAGTTCTTTCTACAACACTGAAGCTTTCTTT	CAWSSFYNTEAFF
.	TRBD1	TRBV7-2	19	TRBJ1-1	TGTGCCAGCAGCCTAGCTTACAGTCTACGAGGGACAGGAAGAACTGAAGCTTTCTTT	CASSLAYSLRGTGRTEAFF
.	TRBD2	TRBV7-2	16	TRBJ2-3	TGTGCCAGCACTTATTGGGGGGGGGAGTCTCTGGATACGCAGTATTTT	CASTYWGGESLDTQYF
.	TRBD1	TRBV6-5	13	TRBJ1-2	TGTGCCAGCAGAAGGGACAGGAACTATGGCTACACCTTC	CASRRDRNYGYTF
.	TRBD1	TRBV5-1	16	TRBJ2-7	TGCGCCAGCAGCTTTTTGGGACCGGGACAGGGTTCCGAGCAGTACTTC	CASSFLGPGQGSEQYF
.	TRBD2	TRBV4-2	17	TRBJ2-3	TGTGCCAGCAGCCAAGATATAGCGGGACGTAGCACAGATACGCAGTATTTT	CASSQDIAGRSTDTQYF
few	TRBD2	TRBV11-2	17	TRBJ2-3	TGTGCCAGCAGCTTAGTGGGAGGGGCCTCTAGCACAGATACGCAGTATTTT	CASSLVGGASSTDTQYF
.	.	TRBV5-1	14	TRBJ1-1	TGCGCCAGCAGAATGGCCCTCCTGGCCACTGAAGCTTTCTTT	CASRMALLATEAFF
.	TRBD2	TRBV6-5	15	TRBJ2-5	TGTGCCAGCAGGCAGACTAGCGGGGGTTGGGAGACCCAGTACTTC	CASRQTSGGWETQYF
.	.	TRBV6-1	11	TRBJ2-7	TGTGCCAGCAGTGTATCCTACGAGCAGTACTTC	CASSVSYEQYF
few	TRBD1	TRBV5-4	14	TRBJ1-6	TGTGCCAGCAGCTTCCCGGACAGGGGACTACCCCTCCACTTT	CASSFPDRGLPLHF
once	.	TRBV29-1	13	TRBJ2-5	TGCAGCGCCTTTCCGACTAACCAAGAGACCCAGTACTTC	CSAFPTNQETQYF
few	TRBD1	TRBV30	13	TRBJ2-1	TGTGCCTGGGGGACAGGGCCCTACAATGAGCAGTTCTTC	CAWGTGPYNEQFF
once	.	TRBV10-3	13	TRBJ1-4	TGTGCCATCAGTGGTCAGGGGAGTGAAAAACTGTTTTTT	CAISGQGSEKLFF